The 3 T cell receptor beta chains below come from one sample, sequenced in a study of radiation and T cells in renal cell carcinoma. The time point here: blood 2 weeks post-SBRT. Treatment indicated: 15 Gy SBRT to primary tumor, nephrectomy 4 weeks later. Repertoires were generated with immunoSEQ multiplex PCR, while TCRdb's copy carries only in-frame clones and drops some. Among about 120,000 clones listed, 81% were seen once. Material: blood, obtained from a patient whose treatment included radiotherapy and nephrectomy. The receptors stem from a woman between 55 and 75 years old with renal cell carcinoma.

The V gene is TRBV7-2, the J gene TRBJ2-1; 8 nucleotides match TRBD2. Trimming at V came to 5 bases and at J to 6 bases, leaving 12 bases not matched to a gene. The CDR3 runs 16 residues. Germline V lookup: CDR1 SGHTA, CDR2 FQGNSA. CDR3 region: CASSKASGLAGNEQFF. The CDR3, as DNA: TGTGCCAGCAGCAAAGCTAGCGGGTTGGCAGGCAATGAGCAGTTCTTC.

The chain couples TRBV4-1 to TRBJ1-4; 7 bases map to TRBD1. V was clipped by 0 bases and J by 4 bases; unmatched bases: 5. CDR1 and CDR2 from the germline V gene are MGHRA and YSYEKL. This CDR3 has 16 amino acids. This CDR3 is CASSQEGTVHNEKLFF. The CDR3 DNA is TGCGCCAGCAGCCAAGAGGGGACAGTGCATAATGAAAAACTGTTTTTT.

The count of this clone is one. The rearrangement uses TRBV6-5 and TRBJ1-1; D is unclear. Germline CDR1 and CDR2: MNHEY and SVGAGI. This CDR3 comprises 13 residues. Trimming shortened V by 3 bases and J by 0 bases, and 5 bases separated the two germline ends. The CDR3 spells CASSYKMNTEAFF. The CDR3, as DNA: TGTGCCAGCAGTTATAAGATGAACACTGAAGCTTTCTTT.